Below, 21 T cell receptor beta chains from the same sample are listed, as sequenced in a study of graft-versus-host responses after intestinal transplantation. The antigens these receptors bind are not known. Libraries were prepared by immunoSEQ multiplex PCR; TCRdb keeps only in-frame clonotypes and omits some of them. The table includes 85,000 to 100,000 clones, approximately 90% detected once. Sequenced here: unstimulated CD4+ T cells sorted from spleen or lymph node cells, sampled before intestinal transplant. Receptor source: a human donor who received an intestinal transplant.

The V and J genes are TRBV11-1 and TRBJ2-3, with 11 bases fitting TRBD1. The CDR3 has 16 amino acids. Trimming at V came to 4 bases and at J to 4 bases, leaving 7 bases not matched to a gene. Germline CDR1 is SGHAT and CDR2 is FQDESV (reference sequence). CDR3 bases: TGTGCCAGCAGCTCCGGACAGGGGGCGAGAGCAGATACGCAGTATTTT. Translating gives CASSSGQGARADTQYF.

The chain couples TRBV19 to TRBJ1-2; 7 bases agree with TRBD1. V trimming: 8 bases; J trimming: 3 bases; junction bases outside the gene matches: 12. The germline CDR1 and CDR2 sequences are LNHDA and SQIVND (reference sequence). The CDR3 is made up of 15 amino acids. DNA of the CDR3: TGTGCCAGTCGACAGGGCAGGATTATCGACTATGGCTACACCTTC. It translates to CASRQGRIIDYGYTF.

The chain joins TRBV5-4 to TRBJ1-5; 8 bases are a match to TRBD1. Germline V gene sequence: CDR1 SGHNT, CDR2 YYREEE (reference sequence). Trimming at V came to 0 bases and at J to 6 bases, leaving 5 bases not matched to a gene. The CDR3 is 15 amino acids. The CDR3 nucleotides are TGTGCCAGCAGCTTGGACGGACAGGGTGGTCAGCCCCAGCATTTT. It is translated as CASSLDGQGGQPQHF.

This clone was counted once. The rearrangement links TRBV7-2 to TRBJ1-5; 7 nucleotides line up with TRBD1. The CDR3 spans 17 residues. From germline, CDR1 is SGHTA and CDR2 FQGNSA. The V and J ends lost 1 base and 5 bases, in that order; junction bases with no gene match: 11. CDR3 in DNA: TGTGCCAGCAGCTTAGATCGGGCAGGGGGGAATCATCAGCCCCAGCATTTT. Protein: CASSLDRAGGNHQPQHF.

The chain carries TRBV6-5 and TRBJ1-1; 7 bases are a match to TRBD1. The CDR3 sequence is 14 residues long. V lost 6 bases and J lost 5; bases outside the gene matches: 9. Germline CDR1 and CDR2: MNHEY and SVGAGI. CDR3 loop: CASSHDRVRTEAFF. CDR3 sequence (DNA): TGTGCCAGCAGCCATGACAGGGTCCGGACTGAAGCTTTCTTT.

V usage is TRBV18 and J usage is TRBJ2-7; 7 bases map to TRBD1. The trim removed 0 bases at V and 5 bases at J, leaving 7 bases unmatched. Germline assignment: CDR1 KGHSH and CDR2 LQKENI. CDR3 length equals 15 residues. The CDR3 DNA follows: TGTGCCAGCTCACCACCCGGGACAGCTTTAAACGAGCAGTACTTC. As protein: CASSPPGTALNEQYF.

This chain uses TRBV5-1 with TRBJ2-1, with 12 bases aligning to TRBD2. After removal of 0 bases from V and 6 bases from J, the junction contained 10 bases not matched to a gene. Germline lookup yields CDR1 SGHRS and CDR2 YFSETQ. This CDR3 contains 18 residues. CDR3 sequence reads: CASSLAFLLAGGGNEQFF. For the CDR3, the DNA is TGCGCCAGCAGCTTGGCCTTCCTACTAGCGGGAGGAGGCAATGAGCAGTTCTTC. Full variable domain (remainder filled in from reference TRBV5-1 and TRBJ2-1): KAGVTQTPRYLIKTRGQQVTLSCSPISGHRSVSWYQQTPGQGLQFLFEYFSETQRNKGNFPGRFSGRQFSNSRSEMNVSTLELGDSALYLCASSLAFLLAGGGNEQFFGPGTRLTVL.

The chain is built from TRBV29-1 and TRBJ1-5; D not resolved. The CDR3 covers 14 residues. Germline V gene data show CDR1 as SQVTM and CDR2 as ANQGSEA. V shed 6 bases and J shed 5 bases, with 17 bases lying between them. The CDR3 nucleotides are TGCAGCGTCCTTAGAGGAGGTCCCGATCAGCCCCAGCATTTT. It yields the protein CSVLRGGPDQPQHF.

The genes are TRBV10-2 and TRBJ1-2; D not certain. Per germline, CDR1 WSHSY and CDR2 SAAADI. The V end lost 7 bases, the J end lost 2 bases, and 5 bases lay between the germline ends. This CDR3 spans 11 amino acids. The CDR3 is CASTGNYGYTF. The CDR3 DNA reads TGCGCCAGCACGGGGAACTATGGCTACACCTTC.

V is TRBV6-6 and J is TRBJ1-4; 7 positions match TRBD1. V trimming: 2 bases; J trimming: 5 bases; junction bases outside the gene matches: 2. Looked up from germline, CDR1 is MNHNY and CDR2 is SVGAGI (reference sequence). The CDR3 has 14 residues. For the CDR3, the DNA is TGTGCCAGCAGTTACGCAGGGGGGAATGAAAAACTGTTTTTT. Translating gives CASSYAGGNEKLFF.

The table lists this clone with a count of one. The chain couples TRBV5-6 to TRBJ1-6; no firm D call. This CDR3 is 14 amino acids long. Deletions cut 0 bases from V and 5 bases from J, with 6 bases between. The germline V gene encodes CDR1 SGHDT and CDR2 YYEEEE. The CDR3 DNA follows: TGTGCCAGCAGCTTGGAACTCAATAATTCACCCCTCCACTTT. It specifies CASSLELNNSPLHF.

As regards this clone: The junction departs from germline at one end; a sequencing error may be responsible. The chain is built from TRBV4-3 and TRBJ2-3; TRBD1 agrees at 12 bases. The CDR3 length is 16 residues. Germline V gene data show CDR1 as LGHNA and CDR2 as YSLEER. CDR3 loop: CASSQVGTGGTNTQYF. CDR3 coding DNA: TGCGCCAGCAGCCAAGTCGGGACAGGGGGCACAAATACGCAGTATTTT.

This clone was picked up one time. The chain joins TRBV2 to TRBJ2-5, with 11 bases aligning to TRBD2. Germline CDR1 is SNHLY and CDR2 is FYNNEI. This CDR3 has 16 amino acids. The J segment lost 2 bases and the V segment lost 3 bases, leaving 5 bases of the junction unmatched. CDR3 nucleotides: TGTGCCAGCAGTGAGGGGGTAGCGGGGGGGCAAGAGACCCAGTACTTC. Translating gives CASSEGVAGGQETQYF.

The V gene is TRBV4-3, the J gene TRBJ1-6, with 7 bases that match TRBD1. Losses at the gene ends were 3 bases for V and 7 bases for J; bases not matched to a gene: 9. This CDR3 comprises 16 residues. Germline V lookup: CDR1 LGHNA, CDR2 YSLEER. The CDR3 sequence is CASSHLQTGRNSPLHF. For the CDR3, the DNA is TGCGCCAGCAGCCATCTCCAGACAGGGAGGAATTCACCCCTCCACTTT.

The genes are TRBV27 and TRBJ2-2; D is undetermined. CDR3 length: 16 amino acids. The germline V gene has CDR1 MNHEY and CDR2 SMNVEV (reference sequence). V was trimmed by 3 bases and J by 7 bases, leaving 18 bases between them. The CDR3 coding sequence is TGTGCCAGCAGTTTCACCCCGACAAGAAAGAGCGGGGAGCTGTTTTTT. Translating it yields CASSFTPTRKSGELFF.

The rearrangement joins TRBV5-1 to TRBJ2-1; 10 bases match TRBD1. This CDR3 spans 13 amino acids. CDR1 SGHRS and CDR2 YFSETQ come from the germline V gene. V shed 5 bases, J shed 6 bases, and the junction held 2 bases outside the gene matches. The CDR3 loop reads CASRRTGGNEQFF. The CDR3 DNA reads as TGCGCCAGCAGGAGGACAGGGGGCAATGAGCAGTTCTTC.

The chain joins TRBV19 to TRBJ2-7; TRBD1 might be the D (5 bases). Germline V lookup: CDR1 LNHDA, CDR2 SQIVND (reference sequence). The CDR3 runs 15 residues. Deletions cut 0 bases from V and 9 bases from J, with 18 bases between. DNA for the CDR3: TGTGCCAGTAGTATAGATGTTAGCCAGGGAAGGACGCAGTACTTC. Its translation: CASSIDVSQGRTQYF.

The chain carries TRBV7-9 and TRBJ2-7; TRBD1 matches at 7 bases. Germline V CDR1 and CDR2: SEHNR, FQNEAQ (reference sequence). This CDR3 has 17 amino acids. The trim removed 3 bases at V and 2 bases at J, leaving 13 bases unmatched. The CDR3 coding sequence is TGTGCCAGCAGCTTCCACCTGCTCGGGACAGTAACCTACGAGCAGTACTTC. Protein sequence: CASSFHLLGTVTYEQYF.

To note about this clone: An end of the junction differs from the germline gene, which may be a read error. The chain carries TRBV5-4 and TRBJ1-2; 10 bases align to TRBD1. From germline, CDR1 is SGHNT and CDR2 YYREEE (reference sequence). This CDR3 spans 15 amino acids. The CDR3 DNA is TGTGCAAGCAGCACCCCTGGGACAGGGGTGGATGGCTACACCTTC. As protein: CASSTPGTGVDGYTF.

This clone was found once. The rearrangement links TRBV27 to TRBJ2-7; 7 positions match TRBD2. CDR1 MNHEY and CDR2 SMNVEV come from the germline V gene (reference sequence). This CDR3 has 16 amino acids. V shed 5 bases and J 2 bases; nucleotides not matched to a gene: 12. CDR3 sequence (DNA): TGTGCCAGCAGTCCGCATCCTAGCGGAGTGCCCTACGAGCAGTACTTC. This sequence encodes CASSPHPSGVPYEQYF.

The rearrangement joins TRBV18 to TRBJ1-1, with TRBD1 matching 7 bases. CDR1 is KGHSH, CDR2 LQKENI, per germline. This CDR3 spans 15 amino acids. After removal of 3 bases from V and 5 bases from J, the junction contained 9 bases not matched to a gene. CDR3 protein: CASSPTTGTGTEAFF. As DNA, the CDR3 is TGTGCCAGCTCACCGACGACAGGGACGGGGACTGAAGCTTTCTTT.